This is a list of T cell receptor beta chains from one sample in a study of shared clonotypes between healthy human individuals. Profiling relied on immunoSEQ multiplex PCR, and the TCRdb table lists in-frame clones only, not all of them. Among about 2.4 million clones listed, 80% to 95% were seen once. The sample consisted of naive CD4+ T cells from PBMCs. These receptors all stem from a man younger than 35 in good health. Some clones in this sample may be carry-over from other donors' samples. The CDR3 runs from the conserved cysteine through the conserved F or W. The order of the fields is D gene, V gene, J gene, clone size, CDR3 protein, CDR3 DNA. D genes are given only for firm matches. A row's size may be missing; if present it is once, few, many or a size class.

>-|TRBV5-4|TRBJ2-5|-
CASSTLPRETQYF
TGTGCCAGCAGTACCCTACCCCGGGAGACCCAGTACTTC
>-|TRBV7-3|TRBJ1-2|-
CASSPISTNYGYTF
TGTGCCAGCAGCCCTATTTCAACTAACTATGGCTACACCTTC
>-|TRBV7-3|TRBJ2-7|-
CASSLEPGSYEQYF
TGTGCCAGCAGCTTAGAGCCAGGGTCCTACGAGCAGTACTTC
>-|TRBV14|TRBJ1-1|few
CASSPLRTEEAFF
TGTGCCAGCAGCCCTTTAAGGACAGAAGAAGCTTTCTTT
>-|TRBV4-1|TRBJ1-2|-
CASSPPRPPLDLSF
TGCGCCAGCAGCCCACCAAGGCCCCCGCTCGACCTTTCCTTC
>TRBD1|TRBV6-6|TRBJ2-1|-
CASSSGQDVWGDEQFF
TGTGCCAGCAGTTCCGGACAGGACGTTTGGGGCGATGAGCAGTTCTTC
>-|TRBV5-1|TRBJ2-6|-
CAPPRPDLGPGANVLTF
TGCGCCCCCCCCCGCCCGGATCTTGGGCCTGGGGCCAACGTCCTGACTTTC
>-|TRBV28|TRBJ2-6|-
CASGGINSGANVLTF
TGTGCCAGCGGAGGGATAAACTCTGGGGCCAACGTCCTGACTTTC
>TRBD2|TRBV7-3|TRBJ2-3|-
CASSLYGRAADTQYF
TGTGCCAGCAGCTTATACGGGAGGGCCGCAGATACGCAGTATTTT
>-|TRBV2|TRBJ2-5|-
CASSRMGREETQYF
TGTGCCAGCAGCAGGATGGGCAGAGAAGAGACCCAGTACTTC
>TRBD2|TRBV5-4|TRBJ2-2|-
CASSLGASGANTGELFF
TGTGCCAGCAGCTTGGGAGCTAGCGGAGCGAACACCGGGGAGCTGTTTTTT
>-|TRBV7-9|TRBJ1-5|-
CASSLQRGEDQPQHF
TGTGCCAGCAGCTTACAGCGCGGGGAGGATCAGCCCCAGCATTTT
>-|TRBV2|TRBJ2-3|-
CASSGPGPITDTQYF
TGTGCCAGCAGTGGCCCGGGCCCCATCACAGATACGCAGTATTTT
>TRBD1|TRBV6-1|TRBJ2-5|-
CASSIFSTGLETQYF
TGTGCCAGCAGCATATTCTCGACAGGGTTGGAGACCCAGTACTTC
>-|TRBV28|TRBJ2-1|-
CASSQTLGAGGGEQFF
TGTGCCAGCAGCCAGACCCTCGGGGCAGGGGGGGGTGAGCAGTTCTTC
>TRBD1|TRBV18|TRBJ2-1|-
CASSPWDRPSSYNEQFF
TGTGCCAGCTCACCCTGGGACAGGCCGAGCTCCTACAATGAGCAGTTCTTC
>-|TRBV30|TRBJ2-2|-
CAWSHGTATGELFF
TGTGCCTGGAGCCATGGGACTGCTACCGGGGAGCTGTTTTTT
>TRBD2|TRBV28|TRBJ2-1|-
CASSQNGLATHEQFF
TGTGCCAGCAGTCAAAACGGACTAGCGACCCATGAGCAGTTCTTC
>TRBD2|TRBV7-2|TRBJ2-3|-
CASSLGVSGRSDTQYF
TGTGCCAGCAGCTTGGGTGTTAGCGGGAGGTCGGATACGCAGTATTTT
>-|TRBV11-2|TRBJ2-1|-
CASSLDQGTVNEQFF
TGTGCCAGCAGCTTAGATCAGGGGACTGTCAATGAGCAGTTCTTC
>-|TRBV10-1|TRBJ2-4|-
CASSERGEMGKNIQYF
TGCGCCAGCAGTGAGAGGGGGGAGATGGGAAAAAACATTCAGTACTTC
>TRBD1|TRBV28|TRBJ1-5|few
CASSPLTGGDQPQHF
TGTGCCAGCAGTCCGCTGACAGGGGGCGATCAGCCCCAGCATTTT
>-|TRBV7-8|TRBJ1-1|once
CASRDSIGAGDLNTEAFF
TGTGCCAGCAGGGATAGTATAGGGGCGGGGGATCTGAACACTGAAGCTTTCTTT
>TRBD1|TRBV7-8|TRBJ1-5|-
CASSPRTGSQHF
TGTGCCAGCAGCCCCCGGACAGGTTCCCAGCATTTT
>TRBD1|TRBV28|TRBJ1-4|-
CASLRQGSEKLFF
TGTGCCAGCCTCAGACAGGGTTCTGAAAAACTGTTTTTT
>-|TRBV6-1|TRBJ2-2|-
CASSPVPGGELFF
TGTGCCAGCAGCCCTGTGCCCGGGGGGGAGCTGTTTTTT
>TRBD2|TRBV9|TRBJ2-3|-
CASSVTSGLADTQYF
TGTGCCAGCAGCGTAACTAGCGGGTTAGCTGATACGCAGTATTTT
>TRBD2|TRBV2|TRBJ2-3|-
CASSGPGGDTQYF
TGTGCCAGCAGTGGCCCGGGGGGAGATACGCAGTATTTT